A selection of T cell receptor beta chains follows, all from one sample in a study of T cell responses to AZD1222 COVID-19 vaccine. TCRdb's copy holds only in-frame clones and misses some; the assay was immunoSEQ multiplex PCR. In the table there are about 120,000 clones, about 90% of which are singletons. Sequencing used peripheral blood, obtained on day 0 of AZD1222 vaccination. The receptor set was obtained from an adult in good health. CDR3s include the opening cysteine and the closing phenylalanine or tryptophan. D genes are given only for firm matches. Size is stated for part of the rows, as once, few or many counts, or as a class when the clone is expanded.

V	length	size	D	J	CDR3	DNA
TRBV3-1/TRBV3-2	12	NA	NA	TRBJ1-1	CASSYKNTEAFF	TGTGCCAGCAGCTACAAGAACACTGAAGCTTTCTTT
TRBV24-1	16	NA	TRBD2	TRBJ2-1	CATSDLGGSGWDEQFF	TGTGCCACCAGTGATTTAGGCGGGAGCGGATGGGATGAGCAGTTCTTC
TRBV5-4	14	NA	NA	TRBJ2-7	CASSLNAGVYEQYF	TGTGCCAGCAGCTTGAACGCAGGGGTCTACGAGCAGTACTTC
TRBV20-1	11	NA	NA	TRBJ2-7	CSALRAYEQYF	TGCAGTGCCCTAAGGGCCTACGAGCAGTACTTC
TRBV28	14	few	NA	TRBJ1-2	CASSYPGGADGYTF	TGTGCCAGCAGTTACCCCGGGGGCGCGGATGGCTACACCTTC
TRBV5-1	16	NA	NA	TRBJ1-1	CASSYGGRRVATEAFF	TGCGCCAGCAGCTACGGGGGGAGAAGGGTCGCGACTGAAGCTTTCTTT
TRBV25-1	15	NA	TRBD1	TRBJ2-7	CASRRQGAVEYEQYF	TGTGCCAGCAGAAGACAGGGGGCAGTAGAATACGAGCAGTACTTC
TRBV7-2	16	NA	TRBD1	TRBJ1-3	CASSPQGARGGNTIYF	TGTGCCAGCAGCCCACAGGGGGCGCGGGGGGGAAACACCATATATTTT
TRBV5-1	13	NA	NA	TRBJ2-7	CASSLEAFYEQYF	TGCGCCAGCAGCTTGGAGGCCTTCTACGAGCAGTACTTC
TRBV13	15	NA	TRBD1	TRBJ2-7	CASSPGRDRAYEQYF	TGTGCCAGCAGCCCGGGGCGGGACAGGGCCTACGAGCAGTACTTC
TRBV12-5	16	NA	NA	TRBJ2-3	CASGPGTERSTDTQYF	TGTGCTAGTGGCCCAGGAACCGAAAGGTCCACAGATACGCAGTATTTT
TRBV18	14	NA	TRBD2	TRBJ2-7	CASSPGGLSYEQYF	TGTGCCAGCTCACCAGGGGGACTATCCTACGAGCAGTACTTC
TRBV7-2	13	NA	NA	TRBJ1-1	CASSLTQTTEAFF	TGTGCCAGCAGCCTAACACAGACCACTGAAGCTTTCTTT
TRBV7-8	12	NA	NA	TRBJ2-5	CASSLDWETQYF	TGTGCCAGCAGCTTAGACTGGGAGACCCAGTACTTC
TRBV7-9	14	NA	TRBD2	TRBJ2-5	CASSSTSGQETQYF	TGTGCCAGCAGCTCGACTAGCGGGCAAGAGACCCAGTACTTC
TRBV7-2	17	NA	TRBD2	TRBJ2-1	CASSLGGLAGAQGEQFF	TGTGCCAGCAGCTTAGGGGGACTAGCGGGAGCCCAGGGTGAGCAGTTCTTC
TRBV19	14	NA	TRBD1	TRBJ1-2	CASSMTGGNYGYTF	TGTGCCAGTAGTATGACAGGGGGCAACTATGGCTACACCTTC
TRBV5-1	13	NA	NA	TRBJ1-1	CASSLARADEAFF	TGCGCCAGCAGCTTGGCCCGGGCAGATGAAGCTTTCTTT
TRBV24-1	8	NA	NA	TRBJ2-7	CATGEKHF	TGTGCCACCGGGGAGAAGCACTTC
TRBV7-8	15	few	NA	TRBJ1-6	CASSFGTREASPLHF	TGTGCCAGCAGCTTCGGGACGAGGGAAGCTTCACCCCTCCACTTT
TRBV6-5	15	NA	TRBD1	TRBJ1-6	CASVRVGTARSPLHF	TGTGCCAGCGTTAGGGTCGGGACAGCAAGGTCACCCCTCCACTTT